The clone carrying this TCR beta chain was observed at least ten times. This entry belongs to a study of T cells in Graves' hyperthyroidism and ophthalmopathy. RNA transcripts gave rise to amplified TCR beta CDR3 regions. Researchers ran a first-round RT-PCR on the TCR CDR3 using the HTBI primer set. In TCRdb, the multiplex PCR reads were re-called with MiXCR into one record per CDR3 protein. The repertoire has more than 650,000 distinct CDR3 sequences, less than 15% of them found once; the top ten carry about 10%. Sequencing used blood. The sequence derives from a woman under 30 with Graves' hyperthyroidism.

CDR3 nucleotide sequence: TGTGCCAGCAGGGGGACTAGCGTATTCTCTGGGGCCAACGTCCTGACTTTC. Amino acid sequence: CASRGTSVFSGANVLTF. The V and J genes are TRBV7-9 and TRBJ2-6; 10 bases match TRBD2. The germline CDR1 and CDR2 sequences are SEHNR and FQNEAQ (reference sequence). With V trimmed by 6 bases and J by 0 bases, 5 bases remained unmatched. This CDR3 region has 17 residues.